This T cell receptor (beta chain) was identified during a study of T cell responses to AZD1222 COVID-19 vaccine. Repertoires were generated with immunoSEQ multiplex PCR, while TCRdb's copy carries only in-frame clones and drops some. The repertoire holds roughly 150,000 clones, with about 91% as singletons. Per germline, CDR1 SEHNR and CDR2 FQNEAQ (reference sequence). This CDR3 comprises 14 residues. V lost 6 bases, J lost 3 bases, and 14 bases lay in between. The starting material was peripheral blood, obtained on day 0 of AZD1222 vaccination. This TCR was sampled from an adult in good health. The J gene is TRBJ1-2, the V gene TRBV7-9, with D perhaps matching TRBD1 (5 bases). CDR3 nucleotides: TGTGCCAGCAGTCCGAGTACAGGTTACTATGGCTACACCTTC. This sequence encodes CASSPSTGYYGYTF.